Below are 9 T cell receptor beta chains sequenced from a single sample in a study of a mutant IDH1 vaccine in newly diagnosed glioma. The antigens of these receptors remain unknown. Regarding time point: week 47, end of study. Vaccination used 300 ug of mutant IDH1 20-mer peptide per dose, with topical imiquimod. This table comes from immunoSEQ multiplex PCR, and its TCRdb copy is limited to in-frame clones, with some not included. The profile shows tens of thousands of clones, roughly 80% of them singletons. This material consisted of PBMCs, taken from a glioma patient whose treatment included an IDH1 peptide vaccine. The origin of the receptors is a young man with glioma.

The chain uses TRBV19 and TRBJ2-7; D could derive from TRBD1 or TRBD2 (6 bases each). CDR1 and CDR2 from the germline V gene are LNHDA and SQIVND (reference sequence). Deletions cut 3 bases from V and 0 bases from J, with 18 bases between. This CDR3 region has 17 residues. CDR3 nucleotide sequence: TGTGCCAGTAGTATCCGAGGGGGGACAACGAGCTCCTACGAGCAGTACTTC. This translates into CASSIRGGTTSSYEQYF.

V gene TRBV6-1 combines with J gene TRBJ1-4; a possible D gene is TRBD1 (6 bases). Germline-derived CDR1 and CDR2 are MNHNS and SASEGT. V lost 6 bases, J lost 5 bases, and 16 bases lay in between. The CDR3 runs to 15 residues. The CDR3 region is CASRVRGGYNEKLFF. For the CDR3, the DNA is TGTGCCAGCAGGGTGAGGGGGGGGTACAATGAAAAACTGTTTTTT.

J is TRBJ1-2 and V is TRBV25-1; D remains unclear. CDR1 and CDR2 from the germline V gene are MGHDK and SYGVNS. The CDR3 runs 14 residues. Trimming cost V 6 bases and J 5 bases, with 16 bases left between them. CDR3 sequence: CASRAYEPPYGYTF. CDR3 DNA: TGTGCCAGCAGAGCTTACGAGCCCCCATATGGCTACACCTTC.

In its sample, this clone was seen a few times. The V call is TRBV5-1, the J call TRBJ1-5; TRBD1 might be the D (6 bases). Trimming took off 5 bases at V and 3 bases at J, with 15 bases between the two ends. The CDR3 loop spans 15 amino acids. CDR1 is SGHRS, CDR2 YFSETQ, per germline. The CDR3 is CASSYGGKDNQPQHF. CDR3 coding DNA: TGCGCCAGCAGTTATGGGGGCAAGGACAATCAGCCCCAGCATTTT.

This clone has only one observation. This chain connects TRBV5-6 to TRBJ1-4, with D possibly TRBD1 on 6 matching bases. CDR1 and CDR2 from the germline V gene are SGHDT and YYEEEE. With 1 base removed from V and 5 bases from J, the gap between germline ends came to 9 bases. This CDR3 region has 14 residues. This chain's CDR3 is CASSLRGTNEKLFF. CDR3 bases: TGTGCCAGCAGCTTGAGGGGGACAAATGAAAAACTGTTTTTT.

The chain is built from TRBV27 and TRBJ1-5, with TRBD1 matching 8 bases. V lost 8 bases and J lost 1; bases outside the gene matches: 1. CDR1 and CDR2 (germline): MNHEY, SMNVEV (reference sequence). The CDR3 runs 13 residues. CDR3 sequence (DNA): TGTGCCAGCGGACAGGGAAGCAATCAGCCCCAGCATTTT. Amino acid sequence: CASGQGSNQPQHF.

This chain links TRBV21-1 with TRBJ1-4. TRBV21-1 is an annotated pseudogene. The CDR3 has 13 residues. This chain's CDR3 is CAPLGTLNEKLFF. CDR3 DNA: TGTGCCCCCCTTGGGACTTTGAATGAAAAACTGTTTTTT.

V and J are TRBV5-6 and TRBJ2-1; either TRBD1 or TRBD2 may supply D (6 bases each). Looked up from germline, CDR1 is SGHDT and CDR2 is YYEEEE. The CDR3 loop spans 16 amino acids. Trimming pared 5 bases from V and 2 bases from J, leaving 17 bases between. CDR3 sequence (DNA): TGTGCCAGCAGGGTCTGGGGGGCGCTGACCTACAATGAGCAGTTCTTC. This encodes CASRVWGALTYNEQFF.

This clone was seen only once. The rearrangement links TRBV9 to TRBJ1-3; a weak D match, TRBD1 (5 bases). V was shortened by 5 bases and J by 0 bases, with 9 bases between the two germline ends. The CDR3 has 14 amino acids. CDR1 SGDLS and CDR2 YYNGEE come from the germline V gene. CDR3 bases: TGTGCCAGCAGTGACACAGGCTCTGGAAACACCATATATTTT. It is translated as CASSDTGSGNTIYF.